Listed below are T cell receptor beta chains from one sample, sequenced in a study of CD8 T cells in Susac syndrome. TCRdb passed the immunoSEQ multiplex PCR reads through MiXCR, listing each CDR3 protein once. The sample carries some 200,000 distinct CDR3 sequences, 90% to 95% recorded once. The material sequenced was CD4+ T cells from PBMCs. The receptors were gathered from a human donor with multiple sclerosis. Each CDR3 is given with its conserved first and last residue. A D gene is named only where the DNA matches it firmly. Where a row states a size, it is once, few, many or the class of an expanded clone; other rows omit it.

j_call clone_size v_call cdr3_length d_call cdr3_aa cdr3_nt
TRBJ2-4 - TRBV7-9 14 - CASSPHYAKNIQYF TGTGCCAGCAGCCCCCACTACGCCAAAAACATTCAGTACTTC
TRBJ2-1 - TRBV27 14 - CASSFMGPWGEQFF TGTGCCAGCAGTTTCATGGGGCCCTGGGGGGAGCAGTTCTTC
TRBJ1-1 - TRBV12-5 11 - CASGLSGGAFF TGTGCTAGTGGTTTGAGCGGCGGAGCTTTCTTT
TRBJ2-7 - TRBV20-1 16 TRBD1 CSARRYGTGGLYEQYF TGCAGTGCTAGGAGGTACGGGACAGGTGGACTCTACGAGCAGTACTTC
TRBJ1-2 - TRBV9 14 - CASGRHPFNYGYTF TGTGCCAGCGGGCGGCACCCTTTTAACTATGGCTACACCTTC
TRBJ2-5 - TRBV5-1 13 TRBD2 CASSAGLATDQYF TGCGCCAGCAGCGCGGGACTAGCGACGGACCAGTACTTC
TRBJ1-5 - TRBV4-2 14 - CASSQLPGYQPQHF TGTGCCAGCAGCCAGCTACCCGGGTATCAGCCCCAGCATTTT
TRBJ2-4 - TRBV15 16 - CATSRADRLAKNIQYF TGTGCCACCAGCAGAGCGGATAGGCTAGCCAAAAACATTCAGTACTTC
TRBJ2-1 - TRBV27 16 TRBD2 CASSLSMGGYHNEQFF TGTGCCAGCAGTTTATCCATGGGGGGGTACCACAACGAGCAGTTCTTC
TRBJ2-7 - TRBV5-1 13 - CASSLEVYYEQYF TGCGCCAGCAGCTTGGAGGTTTATTACGAGCAGTACTTC
TRBJ2-1 - TRBV3-1 13 - CASSQEGGNEQFF TGTGCCAGCAGCCAAGAGGGGGGCAATGAGCAGTTCTTC
TRBJ2-2 - TRBV11-1 14 - CASRERPNTGELFF TGTGCCAGTAGGGAGCGTCCGAACACCGGGGAGCTGTTTTTT
TRBJ1-5 - TRBV3-1 14 - CASSHMGEVQPQHF TGTGCCAGCAGCCATATGGGGGAAGTCCAGCCCCAGCATTTT
TRBJ2-4 - TRBV23-1 13 - CASSPGPRDIQYF TGCGCCAGCAGTCCGGGGCCCAGAGACATTCAGTACTTC
TRBJ2-1 - TRBV5-4 14 - CASSFGGPDNEQFF TGTGCCAGCAGCTTTGGAGGGCCCGACAATGAGCAGTTCTTC
TRBJ2-7 - TRBV23-1 14 - CASSPPGSDYEQYF TGCGCCAGCAGTCCCCCAGGGTCGGACTACGAGCAGTACTTC
TRBJ2-5 - TRBV5-1 14 - CASSLELTQETQYF TGCGCCAGCAGCTTGGAACTAACCCAAGAGACCCAGTACTTC
TRBJ2-1 - TRBV29-1 12 - CSARDKAAEQFF TGCAGCGCCCGGGACAAGGCGGCTGAGCAGTTCTTC
TRBJ1-5 - TRBV20-1 13 - CSASRGSSQPQHF TGCAGTGCTAGCAGGGGATCCTCCCAGCCCCAGCATTTT
TRBJ1-5 - TRBV29-1 12 - CSVGSLNQPQHF TGCAGCGTTGGCAGTCTCAATCAGCCCCAGCATTTT
TRBJ1-2 - TRBV20-1 12 - CSAKGENYGYTF TGCAGTGCGAAAGGCGAGAACTATGGCTACACCTTC
TRBJ2-3 - TRBV5-1 14 - CASSSSFSTDTQYF TGCGCCAGCAGCTCCTCATTTAGCACAGATACGCAGTATTTT
TRBJ2-7 - TRBV6-5 14 - CASRVPGGSYEQYF TGTGCCAGCAGAGTTCCCGGGGGTTCCTACGAGCAGTACTTC
TRBJ1-6 - TRBV12-3/TRBV12-4 15 - CASSLSGRGNSPLHF TGTGCCAGCAGTTTATCGGGGCGAGGTAATTCACCCCTCCACTTT
TRBJ2-3 once TRBV9 13 - CASSPLTTDTQYF TGTGCCAGCAGCCCCCTAACCACAGATACGCAGTATTTT